This T cell receptor (beta chain) was sequenced during a study of blood T cells in healthy people across ages. Primers used in a second PCR of about 6 to 11 cycles were a sample-barcoded 5' primer and a J-beta primer mix. TCRdb used MiXCR to reprocess the 5' RACE reads, holding one entry per CDR3 protein. The table includes some 1.7 million distinct CDR3 sequences, 28% detected once. This clonotype was seen a handful of times. Its antigen is undetermined. V trimming: 5 bases; J trimming: 4 bases; junction bases outside the gene matches: 6. The CDR3 covers 15 residues. General observations from the study: Expanded clonotype shifts may have been confounded, as the donors had an unknown CMV status. It was not possible, with unsorted PBMCs, to conclusively compare naive and antigen-experienced cells.

Each sample used at least 6.5 million PBMCs. Sequencing was done on a sample of blood. This clonotype was obtained from a woman in her thirties in good health. This rearrangement joins TRBV12-3 or TRBV12-4 to TRBJ2-1, with 9 bases that match TRBD2. Here the CDR3 reads CASSHSGSDYNEQFF. The CDR3 coding sequence is TGTGCCAGCAGTCATAGCGGGAGTGATTACAATGAGCAGTTCTTC.